The clone carrying this TCR beta chain was detected a few times. Bulk TCR libraries used previously described methods and listed TCR primers. TCRdb re-derived calls from the PCR reads in MiXCR, one entry per CDR3 protein. This table holds 85,000 to 100,000 distinct CDR3 sequences, around 20% found once. Germline-derived CDR1 and CDR2 are MNHEY and SVGEGT. The junction had 13 bases not matched to a gene; V was cut back by 2 bases and J by 6 bases. The CDR3 covers 19 residues. This sample was included in a study of molecular identifiers for immune sequencing clone quantification. The chain carries TRBV6-2 or TRBV6-3 and TRBJ2-4; 13 bases map to TRBD2. The source of this sequence is a human donor in good health. Some libraries in this study had Jurkat cell RNA spiked in. Sequenced material: naive CD8+ T cells from blood, with Jurkat cell RNA spiked in. Subset denoted: FACS-sorted CD8+CD4-CCR7+CD45RA+ naive T cells. CDR3 nucleotide sequence: TGTGCCAGCAGTTACCTCGGACTAGCGGGGGCCTACAAACCAAACATTCAGTACTTC. Translated, it gives CASSYLGLAGAYKPNIQYF.